This T cell receptor beta chain was captured by sequencing in a study of low-dose radiotherapy and immunotherapy resistance in tumors. Background on the study: The regimen for patients comprised intravenous nivolumab 240 mg every two weeks plus intravenous ipilimumab 1 mg/kg every six weeks.

With TRAV- and TRBV-specific primers, first-strand cDNA was made, covering the alpha and beta chains. Both a constant-region primer and a V-primer adapter served to amplify TCRs across 15 to 20 PCR cycles. Via MiXCR, TCRdb re-called the reads, giving one row per CDR3 protein. This table has roughly 18,000 distinct CDR3 sequences, around two thirds appearing once. The TCR originated in a human donor with advanced metastatic prostate, ovarian, gallbladder or colorectal cancer (not recorded which). This table probably holds off-target reads from a library built for another chain.

CDR3 bases: TGTGCCAGCAGCAAAGAGAGGGACAGGGGGCTGCAGATCTCCTACGAGCAGTACTTC. It is translated as CASSKERDRGLQISYEQYF. The chain recombines TRBV21-1 with TRBJ2-7; TRBD1 reflects the table's D call only, with no check against the DNA. TRBV21-1 is classified as a pseudogene. The CDR3 spans 19 residues.